The clone carrying this T cell receptor beta chain was found many times. Antigen: not known. The data are from a study of T cells in Graves' hyperthyroidism and ophthalmopathy. Overall study context: Prior to any treatment, at the point of initial diagnosis, peripheral blood was collected. Regarding the study as a whole: Most clonotypes that expanded in the thyroid above 0.001 also showed up in blood.

Any patient presenting with uncontrolled infection, other autoimmune disease, pregnancy or lactation was left out. The source material, RNA transcripts, was used to amplify TCR beta CDR3 regions. First-round RT-PCR of the TCR CDR3 relied on the HTBI primer set. TCRdb ran MiXCR on the multiplex PCR reads and lists one entry per CDR3 protein. The sample contains 500,000 or so distinct CDR3 sequences, 17% of which appear only once. This TCR was recovered from a woman in her late teens or twenties with Graves' ophthalmopathy. Sequenced: blood.

The CDR3 DNA reads TGCGCCAGCAGCTTGATAGCGGGAGGCACAGATACGCAGTATTTT. Translation: CASSLIAGGTDTQYF. J is TRBJ2-3 and V is TRBV5-1, with 9 bases fitting TRBD2. This CDR3 region has 15 residues. Germline V gives CDR1 SGHRS, CDR2 YFSETQ. The J segment lost 1 base and the V segment lost 1 base, leaving 1 base of the junction unmatched.